The T cell receptor (beta chain) under discussion was sequenced for a study of breast tumors, draining lymph nodes, adjacent tissues. Trimming cost V 2 bases and J 4 bases; bases outside gene matches: 5. The CDR3 is made up of 15 amino acids. Germline CDR1 is MDHEN and CDR2 is SYDVKM. This clonotype has ten or more counts. Its target is unknown. Samples came from axillary lymph nodes draining the breast cancer. Study-level results: Compared with lymph nodes, tumors were less diverse; compared with nontumor tissue, more. The lymph node origin of tumor T cells was framed as consistent with a hypothesis, not demonstrated. Luminal-like breast cancer showed significantly higher tumor–nontumor repertoire similarity than basal-like.

TCRdb re-called the multiplex PCR reads with MiXCR, one entry per CDR3 protein. The sample yields 150,000 to 250,000 distinct CDR3 sequences, approximately 30% seen once. The rearrangement links TRBV28 to TRBJ2-7; TRBD1 aligns across 10 bases. The sequenced material came from axillary lymph node tissue. The receptor was derived from a female donor with breast cancer. Some clones in this sample may be carry-over from other donors' samples. The CDR3 loop is CASSLGGTGVYEQYF. CDR3 in DNA: TGTGCCAGCAGTTTAGGGGGGACAGGGGTGTACGAGCAGTACTTC. Together with reference TRBV28 and TRBJ2-7, the CDR3 gives the full variable domain: DVKVTQSSRYLVKRTGEKVFLECVQDMDHENMFWYRQDPGLGLRLIYFSYDVKMKEKGDIPEGYSVSREKKERFSLILESASTNQTSMYLCASSLGGTGVYEQYFGPGTRLTVT.